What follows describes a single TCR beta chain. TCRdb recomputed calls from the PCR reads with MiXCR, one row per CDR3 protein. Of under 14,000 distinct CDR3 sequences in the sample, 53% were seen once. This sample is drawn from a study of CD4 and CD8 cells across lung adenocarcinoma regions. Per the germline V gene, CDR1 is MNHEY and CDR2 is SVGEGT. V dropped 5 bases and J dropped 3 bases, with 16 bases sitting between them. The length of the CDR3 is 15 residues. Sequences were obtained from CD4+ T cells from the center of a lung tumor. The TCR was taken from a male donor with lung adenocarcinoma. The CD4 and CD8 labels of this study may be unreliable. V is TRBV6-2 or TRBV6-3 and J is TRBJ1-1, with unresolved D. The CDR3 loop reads CASSPSETSHTEAFF. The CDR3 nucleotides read TGTGCCAGCAGTCCTTCTGAGACTTCTCACACTGAAGCTTTCTTT.